These T cell receptor beta chains were read from a single sample in a study of cytomegalovirus exposure and HLA in healthy donors. Data came from immunoSEQ multiplex PCR; TCRdb stores just in-frame clones and leaves some out. The sample lists around 200,000 clones, 60% to 85% seen once, with about 16% in the top ten. The sequenced material came from PBMCs. The origin of the receptors is a man in his forties or fifties in good health and CMV-seronegative. CDR3s include the opening cysteine and the closing phenylalanine or tryptophan. The D gene is left open where the match is weak. Clone size is stated in some rows and not others, as once, few, many or a class when expanded.

clone size: NA
J gene: TRBJ1-5
V gene: TRBV4-1
D gene: NA
CDR3 protein: CASSQDTAINQPQHF
CDR3 DNA: TGCGCCAGCAGCCAAGATACAGCAATCAATCAGCCCCAGCATTTT

clone size: NA
J gene: TRBJ1-2
V gene: TRBV5-1
D gene: TRBD1
CDR3 protein: CASSLAPDRVGGGYTF
CDR3 DNA: TGCGCCAGCAGCTTGGCCCCTGACAGGGTGGGAGGTGGCTACACCTTC

clone size: NA
J gene: TRBJ1-1
V gene: TRBV11-2
D gene: NA
CDR3 protein: CASTIGIRGTEAFF
CDR3 DNA: TGTGCCAGCACCATCGGAATCCGGGGGACTGAAGCTTTCTTT

clone size: NA
J gene: TRBJ2-5
V gene: TRBV7-7
D gene: NA
CDR3 protein: CASSTGTTQETQYF
CDR3 DNA: TGTGCCAGCAGCACCGGGACAACCCAAGAGACCCAGTACTTC

clone size: NA
J gene: TRBJ2-1
V gene: TRBV14
D gene: NA
CDR3 protein: CASSQGDGGRVYNEQFF
CDR3 DNA: TGTGCCAGCAGCCAAGGAGACGGGGGGCGGGTATACAATGAGCAGTTCTTC

clone size: once
J gene: TRBJ2-1
V gene: TRBV5-4
D gene: NA
CDR3 protein: CASSRFMARVNGEQFF
CDR3 DNA: TGTGCCAGCAGCCGCTTTATGGCCCGGGTAAACGGTGAGCAGTTCTTC

clone size: NA
J gene: TRBJ2-5
V gene: TRBV9
D gene: NA
CDR3 protein: CASSLGGLETQYF
CDR3 DNA: TGTGCCAGCAGCTTAGGGGGGCTGGAGACCCAGTACTTC

clone size: NA
J gene: TRBJ2-2
V gene: TRBV27
D gene: TRBD2
CDR3 protein: CASRLAENTGELFF
CDR3 DNA: TGTGCCAGCAGACTAGCGGAGAACACCGGGGAGCTGTTTTTT

clone size: NA
J gene: TRBJ1-1
V gene: TRBV19
D gene: NA
CDR3 protein: CASSMTRAGAFF
CDR3 DNA: TGTGCCAGTAGTATGACCAGGGCAGGAGCTTTCTTT

clone size: NA
J gene: TRBJ1-6
V gene: TRBV6-1
D gene: NA
CDR3 protein: CASSEGRGSPLHF
CDR3 DNA: TGTGCCAGCAGTGAGGGACGGGGGTCACCCCTCCACTTT

clone size: NA
J gene: TRBJ2-5
V gene: TRBV28
D gene: TRBD2
CDR3 protein: CASNADSGGGKTQYF
CDR3 DNA: TGTGCCAGCAACGCGGACAGCGGGGGCGGGAAGACCCAGTACTTC

clone size: once
J gene: TRBJ1-4
V gene: TRBV11-1
D gene: TRBD1
CDR3 protein: CASSSAGGSRANEKLFF
CDR3 DNA: TGTGCCAGCAGCTCCGCAGGGGGTTCGCGCGCTAATGAAAAACTGTTTTTT

clone size: NA
J gene: TRBJ2-6
V gene: TRBV19
D gene: NA
CDR3 protein: CASSIPSSGANVLTF
CDR3 DNA: TGTGCCAGTAGTATCCCTTCCTCTGGGGCCAACGTCCTGACTTTC

clone size: NA
J gene: TRBJ2-3
V gene: TRBV5-4
D gene: TRBD1
CDR3 protein: CASSPYRTGDTDTQYF
CDR3 DNA: TGTGCCAGCAGCCCTTATAGGACAGGGGACACAGATACGCAGTATTTT

clone size: NA
J gene: TRBJ1-2
V gene: TRBV28
D gene: NA
CDR3 protein: CASSLAGSDGYTF
CDR3 DNA: TGTGCCAGCAGTTTAGCGGGGTCGGACGGCTACACCTTC

clone size: NA
J gene: TRBJ2-2
V gene: TRBV7-6
D gene: TRBD1
CDR3 protein: CASSRDRVNTGELFF
CDR3 DNA: TGTGCCAGCAGCCGGGACAGGGTGAACACCGGGGAGCTGTTTTTT

clone size: NA
J gene: TRBJ1-1
V gene: TRBV6-6
D gene: NA
CDR3 protein: CASRVSVNTEAFF
CDR3 DNA: TGTGCCAGCAGGGTCAGCGTGAACACTGAAGCTTTCTTT

clone size: NA
J gene: TRBJ2-1
V gene: TRBV14
D gene: NA
CDR3 protein: CASSHFAGLSYNEQFF
CDR3 DNA: TGTGCCAGCAGCCACTTTGCGGGTTTATCCTACAATGAGCAGTTCTTC

clone size: NA
J gene: TRBJ2-1
V gene: TRBV7-9
D gene: TRBD2
CDR3 protein: CASSLGLAGSPNEQFF
CDR3 DNA: TGTGCCAGCAGCTTAGGTCTAGCGGGATCTCCCAATGAGCAGTTCTTC

clone size: few
J gene: TRBJ2-3
V gene: TRBV5-1
D gene: TRBD2
CDR3 protein: CASSFTGTSGGAMDTQYF
CDR3 DNA: TGCGCCAGCAGCTTCACCGGGACTAGCGGGGGGGCAATGGATACGCAGTATTTT

clone size: NA
J gene: TRBJ1-2
V gene: TRBV5-6
D gene: TRBD1
CDR3 protein: CASSLVGTGSEDGYTF
CDR3 DNA: TGTGCCAGCAGCTTGGTCGGGACAGGGTCCGAGGATGGCTACACCTTC

clone size: NA
J gene: TRBJ1-1
V gene: TRBV18
D gene: TRBD1
CDR3 protein: CASSPRQGVDTEAFF
CDR3 DNA: TGTGCCAGCTCACCGCGACAGGGTGTCGACACTGAAGCTTTCTTT

clone size: once
J gene: TRBJ1-6
V gene: TRBV2
D gene: NA
CDR3 protein: CASSVEENSPLHF
CDR3 DNA: TGTGCCAGCAGTGTTGAGGAGAATTCACCCCTCCACTTT

clone size: NA
J gene: TRBJ1-1
V gene: TRBV20-1
D gene: NA
CDR3 protein: CSAWAAEAFF
CDR3 DNA: TGCAGTGCTTGGGCCGCTGAAGCTTTCTTT

clone size: once
J gene: TRBJ2-1
V gene: TRBV4-3
D gene: NA
CDR3 protein: CASSQDPAREQFF
CDR3 DNA: TGCGCCAGCAGCCAAGATCCTGCGCGTGAGCAGTTCTTC

clone size: NA
J gene: TRBJ1-4
V gene: TRBV6-4
D gene: NA
CDR3 protein: CASSLGRDGKLFF
CDR3 DNA: TGTGCCAGCAGTTTAGGGAGGGATGGAAAACTGTTTTTT

clone size: NA
J gene: TRBJ1-6
V gene: TRBV27
D gene: NA
CDR3 protein: CASRGMSQDYYNSPLHF
CDR3 DNA: TGTGCCAGCAGGGGGATGAGTCAGGACTACTATAATTCACCCCTCCACTTT

clone size: few
J gene: TRBJ2-2
V gene: TRBV19
D gene: NA
CDR3 protein: CASSIPLAGTGELFF
CDR3 DNA: TGTGCCAGTAGTATTCCTCTAGCTGGGACCGGGGAGCTGTTTTTT

clone size: NA
J gene: TRBJ2-1
V gene: TRBV4-3
D gene: NA
CDR3 protein: CASSTDGVSSYNEQFF
CDR3 DNA: TGCGCCAGCAGCACAGACGGGGTGAGCTCCTACAATGAGCAGTTCTTC

clone size: NA
J gene: TRBJ1-5
V gene: TRBV7-2
D gene: TRBD1
CDR3 protein: CASSMTRGQVSQPQHF
CDR3 DNA: TGTGCCAGCAGCATGACCAGGGGGCAGGTTTCTCAGCCCCAGCATTTT

clone size: once
J gene: TRBJ2-1
V gene: TRBV7-8
D gene: NA
CDR3 protein: CASSFITAGEQFF
CDR3 DNA: TGTGCCAGCAGCTTTATAACCGCCGGTGAGCAGTTCTTC

clone size: NA
J gene: TRBJ1-1
V gene: TRBV5-6
D gene: TRBD1
CDR3 protein: CASSSRGTGWVNTEAFF
CDR3 DNA: TGTGCCAGCAGCTCTAGGGGGACAGGGTGGGTGAACACTGAAGCTTTCTTT

clone size: NA
J gene: TRBJ2-7
V gene: TRBV10-3
D gene: NA
CDR3 protein: CAITPDRYSYEQYF
CDR3 DNA: TGTGCCATCACTCCAGACAGGTACTCCTACGAGCAGTACTTC

clone size: few
J gene: TRBJ2-7
V gene: TRBV13
D gene: NA
CDR3 protein: CASSTVRGEQYF
CDR3 DNA: TGTGCCAGCAGCACGGTCAGGGGCGAGCAGTACTTC

clone size: NA
J gene: TRBJ1-2
V gene: TRBV7-9
D gene: NA
CDR3 protein: CASSLETVRGYTF
CDR3 DNA: TGTGCCAGCAGCTTAGAGACAGTCCGTGGCTACACCTTC

clone size: few
J gene: TRBJ2-7
V gene: TRBV18
D gene: NA
CDR3 protein: CASSPTTGAIEQYF
CDR3 DNA: TGTGCCAGCTCACCGACAACGGGAGCAATTGAGCAGTACTTC

clone size: NA
J gene: TRBJ2-7
V gene: TRBV5-3
D gene: TRBD2
CDR3 protein: CARSSNSGRTGYEQYF
CDR3 DNA: TGTGCCAGAAGCTCGAATAGCGGGAGGACCGGGTACGAGCAGTACTTC

clone size: once
J gene: TRBJ2-2
V gene: TRBV27
D gene: NA
CDR3 protein: CASSLWAEQDTGELFF
CDR3 DNA: TGTGCCAGCAGTTTATGGGCGGAACAGGACACCGGGGAGCTGTTTTTT

clone size: NA
J gene: TRBJ2-7
V gene: TRBV5-4
D gene: NA
CDR3 protein: CASSLGRVYEQYF
CDR3 DNA: TGTGCCAGCAGCTTGGGGAGGGTCTACGAGCAGTACTTC

clone size: NA
J gene: TRBJ2-1
V gene: TRBV5-8
D gene: NA
CDR3 protein: CASSLEGAYNEQFF
CDR3 DNA: TGTGCCAGCAGCTTAGAAGGGGCCTACAATGAGCAGTTCTTC

clone size: NA
J gene: TRBJ2-5
V gene: TRBV11-1
D gene: NA
CDR3 protein: CASSLQETQYF
CDR3 DNA: TGTGCCAGCAGCCTACAAGAGACCCAGTACTTC

clone size: NA
J gene: TRBJ1-5
V gene: TRBV6-1
D gene: NA
CDR3 protein: CASSERGRGSSNQPQHF
CDR3 DNA: TGTGCCAGCAGTGAAAGGGGTCGGGGGAGTAGCAATCAGCCCCAGCATTTT

clone size: NA
J gene: TRBJ1-2
V gene: TRBV18
D gene: NA
CDR3 protein: CASHRAGVWRGDGYTF
CDR3 DNA: TGTGCCAGCCACCGGGCCGGAGTTTGGCGGGGTGACGGCTACACCTTC

clone size: few
J gene: TRBJ1-1
V gene: TRBV15
D gene: NA
CDR3 protein: CAIGGQLNTEAFF
CDR3 DNA: TGTGCCATCGGAGGACAGTTGAACACTGAAGCTTTCTTT

clone size: NA
J gene: TRBJ1-1
V gene: TRBV5-1
D gene: NA
CDR3 protein: CASSLGTSYVEAFF
CDR3 DNA: TGCGCCAGCAGCTTGGGTACAAGTTATGTTGAAGCTTTCTTT

clone size: NA
J gene: TRBJ2-1
V gene: TRBV28
D gene: TRBD2
CDR3 protein: CASSSGAASYNEQFF
CDR3 DNA: TGTGCCAGCTCTAGCGGGGCCGCCTCCTACAATGAGCAGTTCTTC

clone size: NA
J gene: TRBJ1-2
V gene: TRBV25-1
D gene: NA
CDR3 protein: CASSWDFRLGGYTF
CDR3 DNA: TGTGCCAGCAGTTGGGACTTTAGACTCGGTGGCTACACCTTC

clone size: NA
J gene: TRBJ2-2
V gene: TRBV7-9
D gene: NA
CDR3 protein: CASSSGQNTGELFF
CDR3 DNA: TGTGCCAGCAGCTCGGGACAGAACACCGGGGAGCTGTTTTTT

clone size: few
J gene: TRBJ2-1
V gene: TRBV7-8
D gene: TRBD2
CDR3 protein: CASSRIRLAGSYNEQFF
CDR3 DNA: TGTGCCAGCAGCCGCATTAGACTAGCGGGATCCTACAATGAGCAGTTCTTC

clone size: NA
J gene: TRBJ2-5
V gene: TRBV13
D gene: TRBD2
CDR3 protein: CASRSTSGQETQYF
CDR3 DNA: TGTGCCAGCAGATCCACTAGCGGCCAAGAGACCCAGTACTTC

clone size: NA
J gene: TRBJ2-1
V gene: TRBV7-3
D gene: NA
CDR3 protein: CASSGRKDSQQFF
CDR3 DNA: TGTGCCAGCAGCGGCAGGAAGGATTCCCAGCAGTTCTTC

clone size: NA
J gene: TRBJ1-1
V gene: TRBV5-1
D gene: NA
CDR3 protein: CASSLGEVRDPMNTEAFF
CDR3 DNA: TGCGCCAGCAGCCTGGGGGAGGTAAGGGACCCCATGAACACTGAAGCTTTCTTT

clone size: once
J gene: TRBJ2-3
V gene: TRBV2
D gene: NA
CDR3 protein: CASSEASGYSFTDTQYF
CDR3 DNA: TGTGCCAGCAGTGAAGCGAGCGGATATTCTTTCACAGATACGCAGTATTTT

clone size: NA
J gene: TRBJ2-2
V gene: TRBV29-1
D gene: NA
CDR3 protein: CSVDVEGVGTGELFF
CDR3 DNA: TGCAGCGTTGATGTGGAAGGGGTCGGCACCGGGGAGCTGTTTTTT